This T cell receptor beta chain comes out of a study of blood T cells in healthy people across ages. Concerning this clonotype: Its target is unknown. Its ends do not fully match the called genes, so a read error is possible.

From germline, CDR1 is ENHRY and CDR2 SYGVKD. This CDR3 is built from 15 residues. Together with a sample-barcoded 5' primer, a J-beta primer mix was included in a second PCR lasting about 6 to 11 cycles. TCRdb recomputed calls from the 5' RACE reads with MiXCR, one row per CDR3 protein. The sample records 1.5 million to 2 million distinct CDR3 sequences, more than 35% being singletons. Overall study findings and caveats: PBMCs that were unsorted prevented a conclusive naive versus antigen-experienced comparison.

Researchers collected ten milliliters of peripheral blood from every single donor. The extraction recovered at least 5.5 micrograms of total RNA per sample. Sequenced input: blood. This chain uses TRBV10-3 with TRBJ1-5; no definite D call. This TCR came from a human donor in good health. CDR3 sequence reads: CAIGDMPLAGQPQHF. CDR3 in DNA: TGTGCCATCGGTGATATGCCGCTCGCGGGTCAGCCCCAGCATTTT.